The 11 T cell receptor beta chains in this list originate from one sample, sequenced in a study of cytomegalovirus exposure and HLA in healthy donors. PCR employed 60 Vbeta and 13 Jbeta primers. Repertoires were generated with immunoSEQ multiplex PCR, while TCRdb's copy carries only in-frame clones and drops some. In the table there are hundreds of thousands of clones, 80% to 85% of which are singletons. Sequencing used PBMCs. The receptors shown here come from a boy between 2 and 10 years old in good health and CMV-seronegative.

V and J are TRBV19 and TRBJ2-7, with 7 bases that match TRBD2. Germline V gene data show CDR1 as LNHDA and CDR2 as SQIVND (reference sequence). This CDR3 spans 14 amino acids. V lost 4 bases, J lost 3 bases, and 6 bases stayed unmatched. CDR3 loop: CASSTSSGRYEQYF. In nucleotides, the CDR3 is TGTGCCAGTAGTACCTCTAGCGGACGCTACGAGCAGTACTTC.

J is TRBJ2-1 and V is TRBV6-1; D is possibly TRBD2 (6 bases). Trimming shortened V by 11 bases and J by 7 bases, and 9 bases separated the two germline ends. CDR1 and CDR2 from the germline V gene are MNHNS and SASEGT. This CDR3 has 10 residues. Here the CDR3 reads CAGGLNEQFF. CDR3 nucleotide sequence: TGTGCCGGGGGGTTGAATGAGCAGTTCTTC.

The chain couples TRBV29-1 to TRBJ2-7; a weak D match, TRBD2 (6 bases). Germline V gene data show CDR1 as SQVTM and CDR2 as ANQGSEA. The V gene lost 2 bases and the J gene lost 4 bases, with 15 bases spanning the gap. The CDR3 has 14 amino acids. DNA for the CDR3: TGCAGCGTTGAAATGGCGGGACCGGGGTACGAGCAGTACTTC. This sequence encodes CSVEMAGPGYEQYF.

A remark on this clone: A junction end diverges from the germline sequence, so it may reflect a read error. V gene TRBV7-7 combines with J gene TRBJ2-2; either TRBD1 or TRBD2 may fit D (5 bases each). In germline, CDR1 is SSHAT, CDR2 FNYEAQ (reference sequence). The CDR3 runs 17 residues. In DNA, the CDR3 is TGTGCTAGCAGCTTAGCGTCTACAGGACCTTCTACCGGGGAGCTGTTTTTT. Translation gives CASSLASTGPSTGELFF.

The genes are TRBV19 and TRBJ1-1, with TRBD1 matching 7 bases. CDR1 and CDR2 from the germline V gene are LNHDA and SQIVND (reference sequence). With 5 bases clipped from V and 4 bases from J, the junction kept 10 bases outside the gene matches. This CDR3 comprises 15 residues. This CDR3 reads CASSPQGVVGTEAFF. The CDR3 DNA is TGTGCCAGTAGTCCTCAGGGGGTAGTTGGCACTGAAGCTTTCTTT.

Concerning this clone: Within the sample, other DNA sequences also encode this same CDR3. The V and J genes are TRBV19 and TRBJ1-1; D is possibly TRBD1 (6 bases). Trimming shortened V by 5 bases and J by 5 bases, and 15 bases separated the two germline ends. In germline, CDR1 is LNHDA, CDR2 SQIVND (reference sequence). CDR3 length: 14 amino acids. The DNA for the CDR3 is TGTGCCAGTAGTCTACAGGGCGGTAATACTGAAGCTTTCTTT. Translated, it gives CASSLQGGNTEAFF. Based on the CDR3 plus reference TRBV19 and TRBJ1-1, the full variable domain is DGGITQSPKYLFRKEGQNVTLSCEQNLNHDAMYWYRQDPGQGLRLIYYSQIVNDFQKGDIAEGYSVSREKKESFPLTVTSAQKNPTAFYLCASSLQGGNTEAFFGQGTRLTVV.

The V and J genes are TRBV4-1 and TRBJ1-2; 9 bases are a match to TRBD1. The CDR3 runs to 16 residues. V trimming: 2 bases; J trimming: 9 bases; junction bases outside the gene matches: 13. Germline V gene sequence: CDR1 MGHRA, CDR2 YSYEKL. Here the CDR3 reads CASSQSPGTGILSYTF. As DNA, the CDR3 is TGCGCCAGCAGCCAATCCCCCGGGACAGGGATACTGAGCTACACCTTC.

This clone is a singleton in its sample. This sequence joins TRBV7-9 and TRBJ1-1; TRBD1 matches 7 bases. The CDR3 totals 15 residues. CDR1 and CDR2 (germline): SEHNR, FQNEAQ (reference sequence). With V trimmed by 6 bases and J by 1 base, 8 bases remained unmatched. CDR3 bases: TGTGCCAGCAGTTGGGACAGTGAGAAGAACACTGAAGCTTTCTTT. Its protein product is CASSWDSEKNTEAFF.

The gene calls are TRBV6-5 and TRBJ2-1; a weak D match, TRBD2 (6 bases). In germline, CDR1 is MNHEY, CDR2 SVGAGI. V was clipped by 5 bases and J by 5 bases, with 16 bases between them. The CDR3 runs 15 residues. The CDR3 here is CASSPRGKMDNEQFF. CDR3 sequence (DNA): TGTGCCAGCAGTCCACGGGGGAAAATGGACAATGAGCAGTTCTTC.

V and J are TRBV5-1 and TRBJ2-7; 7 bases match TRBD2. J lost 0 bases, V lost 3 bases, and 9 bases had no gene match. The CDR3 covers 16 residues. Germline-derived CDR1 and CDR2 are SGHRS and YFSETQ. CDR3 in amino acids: CASSSGWRGSSYEQYF. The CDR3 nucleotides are TGCGCCAGCAGCTCGGGGTGGCGGGGGAGCTCCTACGAGCAGTACTTC.

In DNA form, the CDR3 reads TGTGCCAGCAGCCAAGAAGGACTAGCGGGCTCTAGCTCCTACAATGAGCAGTTCTTC. This codes for CASSQEGLAGSSSYNEQFF. The chain uses TRBV4-2 and TRBJ2-1, with 11 positions matching TRBD2. Germline CDR1 is LGHNA and CDR2 is YNFKEQ. The V gene end was trimmed by 0 bases and the J gene end by 0 bases; junction bases not matched to a gene: 7. The CDR3 totals 19 residues.